Shown below are 17 T cell receptor beta chains from a single sample sequenced in a study of beta chain features in type 1 diabetes. Every bit of the isolated RNA underwent reverse transcription, so sequencing read expressed TCRB transcripts. Assay: immunoSEQ multiplex PCR; the TCRdb copy retains only in-frame clones and omits some. The profile shows under 250,000 clones, roughly 14% of them singletons. The source material was naive CD4+ T cells from blood. These TCRs come from a woman in her thirties or forties in good health.

This clone was seen a few times. The chain employs TRBV5-1 and TRBJ2-3; 8 nucleotides align to TRBD1. Germline trimming cut 4 bases from V and 0 bases from J; bases unmatched to any gene: 7. This CDR3 is 16 amino acids long. Germline V gives CDR1 SGHRS, CDR2 YFSETQ. CDR3 in amino acids: CASSTRRDRSTDTQYF. DNA for the CDR3: TGCGCCAGCAGCACACGCCGGGACAGGAGCACAGATACGCAGTATTTT.

The gene calls are TRBV5-1 and TRBJ1-2; no definite D call. Germline assignment: CDR1 SGHRS and CDR2 YFSETQ. Trimming cost V 4 bases and J 1 base, with 11 bases left between them. The CDR3 covers 14 residues. DNA of the CDR3: TGCGCCAGCAGCCTCGGCCAGGATAACTATGGCTACACCTTC. Amino acid sequence: CASSLGQDNYGYTF.

This clone showed up just a few times. The V call is TRBV6-5, the J call TRBJ2-1, with 9 bases fitting TRBD1. The CDR3 has 14 residues. Germline V gene lookup returns CDR1 MNHEY and CDR2 SVGAGI. Germline trimming cut 0 bases from V and 6 bases from J; bases unmatched to any gene: 0. CDR3 sequence reads: CASSYSTGGNEQFF. CDR3 in DNA: TGTGCCAGCAGTTACTCGACAGGGGGCAATGAGCAGTTCTTC.

The chain has TRBV6-5 and TRBJ2-7; the match to TRBD2 covers 7 bases. The CDR3 covers 14 residues. Germline CDR1 MNHEY, CDR2 SVGAGI. The V gene end was trimmed by 7 bases and the J gene end by 2 bases; junction bases not matched to a gene: 8. This CDR3 is CASINAGLPYEQYF. Written as DNA, the CDR3 is TGTGCCAGCATAAACGCGGGACTACCCTACGAGCAGTACTTC.

This clone came up a few times. V gene TRBV2 combines with J gene TRBJ2-3, with D unclear. The CDR3 has 10 amino acids. The germline V gene encodes CDR1 SNHLY and CDR2 FYNNEI. V was pared by 6 bases and J by 6 bases, with 4 bases between. The CDR3 loop reads CASSRDTQYF. In DNA form, the CDR3 reads TGTGCCAGCAGCCGGGATACGCAGTATTTT.

The chain joins TRBV4-1 to TRBJ2-7; 7 bases map to TRBD2. The CDR3 sequence is 15 residues long. Germline CDR1 MGHRA, CDR2 YSYEKL. V lost 0 bases and J lost 3; bases outside the gene matches: 5. Here the CDR3 reads CASSQDFAGDYEQYF. The CDR3 coding sequence is TGCGCCAGCAGCCAAGATTTTGCGGGGGACTACGAGCAGTACTTC.

This clone was picked up a small number of times. Other DNA sequences in this sample translate to the same CDR3. This rearrangement joins TRBV6-5 to TRBJ2-1, with 7 bases that match TRBD1. Germline V gene lookup returns CDR1 MNHEY and CDR2 SVGAGI. The CDR3 loop spans 15 amino acids. After removal of 0 bases from V and 4 bases from J, the junction contained 3 bases not matched to a gene. The chain's CDR3 is CASSYSAGGYNEQFF. The CDR3 DNA is TGTGCCAGCAGTTACTCAGCAGGGGGTTACAATGAGCAGTTCTTC.

This clone has a handful of counts. CDR3 coding DNA: TGTGCCAGCGGAACAGGGGACTGGGGCACTGAAGCTTTCTTT. It translates to CASGTGDWGTEAFF. V gene TRBV25-1 combines with J gene TRBJ1-1, with 7 bases that match TRBD1. Germline CDR1 reads MGHDK; CDR2 reads SYGVNS. With V trimmed by 8 bases and J by 4 bases, 10 bases remained unmatched. The CDR3 has 14 amino acids.

This clone appeared a few times. The V and J genes are TRBV11-2 and TRBJ1-4; 10 nucleotides agree with TRBD1. Germline-derived CDR1 and CDR2 are SGHAT and FQNNGV. The CDR3 spans 14 residues. V was clipped by 9 bases and J by 3 bases; unmatched bases: 4. The CDR3, as DNA: TGTGCCAGTAGGGGGACAGGGGCTAATGAAAAACTGTTTTTT. Amino acid sequence: CASRGTGANEKLFF.

The rearrangement uses TRBV11-1 and TRBJ1-2; D remains ambiguous. V was pared by 5 bases and J by 4 bases, with 8 bases between. Germline V lookup: CDR1 SGHAT, CDR2 FQDESV (reference sequence). This CDR3 contains 12 residues. The DNA for the CDR3 is TGTGCCAGCAGCCAACAAGTCTATGGCTACACCTTC. Amino acids: CASSQQVYGYTF.

The chain employs TRBV7-8 and TRBJ2-3; TRBD2 matches 10 bases. CDR3 length equals 15 residues. J was trimmed by 2 bases and V by 6 bases; bases with no gene match: 5. The germline CDR1 and CDR2 sequences are SGHVS and FQNEAQ. CDR3 residues: CASRELAGPTDTQYF. The CDR3 DNA is TGTGCCAGCAGGGAACTAGCGGGGCCCACAGATACGCAGTATTTT.

The genes are TRBV7-2 and TRBJ2-1, with a weak D call TRBD1 (5 bases). The CDR3 covers 15 residues. Germline V gene sequence: CDR1 SGHTA, CDR2 FQGNSA. The ends were cut back, 1 base at V and 6 bases at J, with 13 bases in the middle. Here the CDR3 reads CASSLGGRVTNEQFF. The CDR3 nucleotides are TGTGCCAGCAGCTTAGGAGGCAGGGTGACCAATGAGCAGTTCTTC.

V and J are TRBV7-2 and TRBJ2-7; possible D gene TRBD1, 6 bases. Germline-derived CDR1 and CDR2 are SGHTA and FQGNSA. V was shortened by 2 bases and J by 3 bases, with 11 bases between the two germline ends. The CDR3 extends over 14 amino acids. DNA of the CDR3: TGTGCCAGCAGCTTATCTCACAGGGTCTACGAGCAGTACTTC. It codes for CASSLSHRVYEQYF.

This clone was seen a few times. The chain combines TRBV9 with TRBJ2-7; 8 bases align to TRBD1. Looked up from germline, CDR1 is SGDLS and CDR2 is YYNGEE. The CDR3 length is 13 residues. J lost 9 bases, V lost 0 bases, and 5 bases had no gene match. The CDR3 region is CASSVEGQGSQYF. CDR3 nucleotide sequence: TGTGCCAGCAGCGTAGAAGGACAGGGATCGCAGTACTTC.

This clone occurred a few times. The rearrangement links TRBV7-6 to TRBJ2-3; 9 nucleotides align to TRBD2. The CDR3 length is 17 residues. V lost 5 bases and J lost 1; bases outside the gene matches: 10. The germline V gene has CDR1 SGHVS and CDR2 FNYEAQ. Written as DNA, the CDR3 is TGTGCCAGCAGCCCAGCGGGGGGAGGGGCCCGCACAGATACGCAGTATTTT. It encodes CASSPAGGGARTDTQYF. Combining the CDR3 with reference TRBV7-6 and TRBJ2-3 gives the whole variable domain GAGVSQSPRYKVTKRGQDVALRCDPISGHVSLYWYRQALGQGPEFLTYFNYEAQQDKSGLPNDRFSAERPEGSISTLTIQRTEQRDSAMYRCASSPAGGGARTDTQYFGPGTRLTVL.

This clone was observed a handful of times. The V and J genes are TRBV15 and TRBJ2-5; the D gene is possibly TRBD2 (6 bases). Germline assignment: CDR1 LNHNV and CDR2 YYDKDF (reference sequence). This CDR3 region has 15 residues. V was trimmed by 2 bases and J by 11 bases, leaving 21 bases between them. DNA for the CDR3: TGTGCCACCAGCAGATCCACCTCCGGGACTCCGGAGCAGTACTTC. Translation: CATSRSTSGTPEQYF.

The gene calls are TRBV11-2 and TRBJ2-7; the D gene is possibly TRBD1 (6 bases). The V end lost 3 bases, the J end lost 5 bases, and 20 bases lay between the germline ends. CDR3 size: 16 residues. Germline CDR1 and CDR2: SGHAT and FQNNGV. The CDR3, as DNA: TGTGCCAGCAGCTTTAAATTGGACAGTTTTTCGGACGAGCAGTACTTC. The encoded protein is CASSFKLDSFSDEQYF.